What follows are 10 T cell receptor beta chains derived from one specimen sequenced in a study of identical twins. TCRdb recomputed calls from the 5' RACE reads with MiXCR, one row per CDR3 protein. The sample yields fewer than 900,000 distinct CDR3 sequences, 21% seen once. The same data also contributed to another study, on T cells expressing NK-cell markers.

The source material was PBMCs. The receptors originated from a woman aged 18-30 years in good health.

This clonotype was recorded a few times. The chain combines TRBV2 with TRBJ1-5, with TRBD1 as a possible D gene (5 bases). This CDR3 region has 14 residues. Trimming pared 4 bases from V and 9 bases from J, leaving 16 bases between. The germline V gene encodes CDR1 SNHLY and CDR2 FYNNEI. CDR3 region: CASSGDSPTRPQHF. The CDR3 bases are TGTGCCAGCAGTGGGGACTCCCCAACCCGGCCCCAGCATTTT.

The chain employs TRBV27 and TRBJ1-2; tentatively, D is TRBD1 (5 bases). The CDR3 totals 12 residues. In germline, CDR1 is MNHEY, CDR2 SMNVEV (reference sequence). Trimming left V 6 bases short and J 7 bases short, with 12 bases between. CDR3 amino acids: CASRNIRAGYTF. CDR3 in DNA: TGTGCCAGCAGGAATATCAGGGCTGGCTACACCTTC.

V usage is TRBV20-1 and J usage is TRBJ1-2, with D unclear. CDR3 length equals 14 residues. The ends were cut back, 2 bases at V and 4 bases at J, with 14 bases in the middle. CDR1 and CDR2 (germline): DFQATT, SNEGSKA (reference sequence). The CDR3 DNA is TGCAGTGCTAGAATGCCGGGGTACCTCTATGGCTACACCTTC. Amino acid sequence: CSARMPGYLYGYTF.

A few counts support this clonotype. This chain connects TRBV6-2 or TRBV6-3 to TRBJ2-6; D is perhaps TRBD2 (6 bases). The CDR3 is 16 amino acids. In germline, CDR1 is MNHEY, CDR2 SVGEGT. V lost 4 bases, J lost 3 bases, and 13 bases lay in between. CDR3 region: CASSFAGAGGANVLTF. The CDR3 nucleotides are TGTGCCAGCAGTTTTGCCGGAGCGGGTGGGGCCAACGTCCTGACTTTC.

This rearrangement joins TRBV20-1 to TRBJ2-6; D is uncertain. Germline V gene data show CDR1 as DFQATT and CDR2 as SNEGSKA (reference sequence). V was trimmed by 3 bases and J by 4 bases, leaving 13 bases between them. This CDR3 region has 15 residues. The chain's CDR3 is CSARVPEAGANVLTF. In DNA form, the CDR3 reads TGCAGTGCTAGGGTCCCCGAGGCGGGGGCCAACGTCCTGACTTTC.

The genes are TRBV7-2 and TRBJ2-7, with TRBD2 as a possible D gene (6 bases). This CDR3 has 13 amino acids. The germline CDR1 and CDR2 sequences are SGHTA and FQGNSA. V was pared by 3 bases and J by 5 bases, with 11 bases between. CDR3 residues: CASSFRPGDEQYF. CDR3 bases: TGTGCCAGCAGCTTTAGGCCGGGGGACGAGCAGTACTTC.

The rearrangement joins TRBV12-3 or TRBV12-4 to TRBJ2-1; 7 nucleotides agree with TRBD1. V trimming: 5 bases; J trimming: 1 base; junction bases outside the gene matches: 11. The CDR3 runs to 17 residues. The CDR3 is CASSATQGPGSYNEQFF. CDR3 bases: TGTGCCAGCAGTGCAACACAGGGGCCAGGGTCCTACAATGAGCAGTTCTTC.

This sequence joins TRBV4-3 and TRBJ2-2, with D hard to call. The CDR3 contains 14 residues. Germline-derived CDR1 and CDR2 are LGHNA and YSLEER. Trimming removed 0 bases at V and 6 bases at J, with 8 bases between. The CDR3 DNA reads as TGCGCCAGCAGCCAAGAAAACGCGGCCGGGGAGCTGTTTTTT. This translates into CASSQENAAGELFF.

This clonotype occurred a few times. Here the CDR3 reads CASSLILVNEQFF. CDR3 DNA: TGTGCCAGCAGCTTAATCCTAGTCAATGAGCAGTTCTTC. The chain has TRBV7-9 and TRBJ2-1; D is ambiguous. The CDR3 is 13 residues long. Between the trimmed V and J ends, which lost 2 bases and 6 bases, there was a span of 8 bases. Germline values: CDR1 SEHNR, CDR2 FQNEAQ (reference sequence).

This chain links TRBV5-8 with TRBJ1-4; possible D gene TRBD1, 6 bases. Germline CDR1 SGHTS, CDR2 YDEGEE. The CDR3 runs to 14 residues. V was shortened by 4 bases and J by 14 bases, with 21 bases between the two germline ends. CDR3 DNA: TGTGCCAGCAGCCGCGTCAGGTTTCAGAGGGGGCTGTTTTTT. It translates to CASSRVRFQRGLFF.